This TCR beta chain was found in a study of patients and donors after allogeneic stem cell transplantation. TCRdb analysed the RT-PCR reads with MiXCR anew, one entry per CDR3 protein. This sample has around 150,000 distinct CDR3 sequences, with about two fifths found just once. The CDR3 length is 15 residues. The germline gives CDR1 SGDLS, CDR2 YYNGEE. V was trimmed by 2 bases and J by 12 bases, leaving 18 bases between them. The clonotype was recovered from a human donor who was either an allogeneic HSCT recipient or a stem cell or donor lymphocyte infusion donor (not recorded which). It is not recorded whose cells these are; they may come from a transplant donor. V usage is TRBV9 and J usage is TRBJ1-6, with D maybe TRBD1 (5 bases). The sample taken for sequencing was blood, either unsorted or a sorted T cell fraction (not recorded which). The CDR3 is CASSVGGSQVGPLHF. The CDR3 DNA is TGTGCCAGCAGCGTGGGGGGTTCCCAAGTGGGACCCCTCCACTTT.